Each of the 32 T cell receptor beta chains below was sequenced from the same sample in a study of long-term antiretroviral therapy in people with HIV. immunoSEQ v3.0 was run at survey level. Produced via immunoSEQ multiplex PCR; TCRdb's table is partial and in-frame only. The profile shows 13,000 to 15,000 clones, 82% of them singletons. This material consisted of unsorted PBMCs, taken 1.8 years before starting antiretroviral therapy. The receptor source for this set is a woman between 35 and 50 years old with HIV.

The CDR3 here is CASSFKTSPHSYNEQFF. The CDR3 bases are TGTGCCAGCAGCTTTAAAACTAGCCCCCACTCCTACAATGAGCAGTTCTTC. The V call is TRBV5-4, the J call TRBJ2-1; possible D gene TRBD2, 6 bases. The CDR3 has 17 residues. The germline V gene has CDR1 SGHNT and CDR2 YYREEE (reference sequence). V was cut by 2 bases and J by 0 bases, with 15 bases left in between. Combining the CDR3 with reference TRBV5-4 and TRBJ2-1 gives the whole variable domain ETGVTQSPTHLIKTRGQQVTLRCSSQSGHNTVSWYQQALGQGPQFIFQYYREEENGRGNFPPRFSGLQFPNYSSELNVNALELDDSALYLCASSFKTSPHSYNEQFFGPGTRLTVL.

The genes are TRBV27 and TRBJ2-7; 10 nucleotides line up with TRBD2. With 2 bases clipped from V and 7 bases from J, the junction kept 11 bases outside the gene matches. This CDR3 contains 16 residues. Germline V gene data show CDR1 as MNHEY and CDR2 as SMNVEV (reference sequence). As DNA, the CDR3 is TGTGCCAGCAGTTTACTAACTAGCGGGATAAGGCGGGAGCAGTACTTC. Its protein product is CASSLLTSGIRREQYF.

The chain is built from TRBV11-2 and TRBJ2-7, with 14 bases that match TRBD2. Germline V gene lookup returns CDR1 SGHAT and CDR2 FQNNGV. There are 16 residues in the CDR3. Losses at the gene ends were 4 bases for V and 4 bases for J; bases not matched to a gene: 6. The CDR3, as DNA: TGTGCCAGCAGCTCCCCCGGGACTAGCGGGAGTTACGAGCAGTACTTC. Protein product: CASSSPGTSGSYEQYF.

The rearrangement uses TRBV18 and TRBJ2-3, with D possibly matching TRBD1 (5 bases). The CDR3 covers 13 residues. CDR1 and CDR2 (germline): KGHSH, LQKENI. With 1 base removed from V and 3 bases from J, the gap between germline ends came to 5 bases. DNA of the CDR3: TGTGCCAGCTCACCACAGGGGACAGATACGCAGTATTTT. It is translated as CASSPQGTDTQYF. The whole variable domain, filled in from reference TRBV18 and TRBJ2-3, reads NAGVMQNPRHLVRRRGQEARLRCSPMKGHSHVYWYRQLPEEGLKFMVYLQKENIIDESGMPKERFSAEFPKEGPSILRIQQVVRGDSAAYFCASSPQGTDTQYFGPGTRLTVL.

This clone was seen more than once but under ten times. The rearrangement links TRBV6-5 to TRBJ1-3, with D hard to call. The germline gives CDR1 MNHEY, CDR2 SVGAGI. V was trimmed by 6 bases and J by 8 bases, leaving 14 bases between them. This CDR3 has 13 amino acids. CDR3 amino acids: CASRDGLSDTIYF. CDR3 sequence (DNA): TGTGCCAGCAGAGATGGGCTGTCGGACACCATATATTTT.

The chain combines TRBV5-1 with TRBJ2-2, with D uncertain. The V gene's germline CDR1 is SGHRS and CDR2 YFSETQ. CDR3 size: 15 residues. V was clipped by 5 bases and J by 1 base, with 12 bases between them. CDR3 sequence: CASRGSSGNTGELFF. The CDR3 DNA is TGCGCCAGCAGAGGGTCCAGTGGGAACACCGGGGAGCTGTTTTTT. The full variable domain, with the rest looked up from reference TRBV5-1 and TRBJ2-2, is KAGVTQTPRYLIKTRGQQVTLSCSPISGHRSVSWYQQTPGQGLQFLFEYFSETQRNKGNFPGRFSGRQFSNSRSEMNVSTLELGDSALYLCASRGSSGNTGELFFGEGSRLTVL.

The chain carries TRBV27 and TRBJ2-7; TRBD1 matches 7 bases. CDR1 is MNHEY and CDR2 is SMNVEV in the germline V gene (reference sequence). V dropped 7 bases and J dropped 4; count of bases not matched to a gene: 7. The CDR3 is made up of 13 amino acids. This CDR3 is CASTRTGDYEQYF. DNA of the CDR3: TGTGCCAGCACCCGTACAGGGGATTACGAGCAGTACTTC.

In this sample, this clone turned up once. V is TRBV18 and J is TRBJ2-7; the D gene is possibly TRBD2 (6 bases). V was cut by 3 bases and J by 2 bases, with 11 bases left in between. The CDR3 contains 14 residues. Germline values: CDR1 KGHSH, CDR2 LQKENI. The DNA for the CDR3 is TGTGCCAGCTCACCGGGGAGGACACCCTACGAGCAGTACTTC. This gives the protein CASSPGRTPYEQYF.

The chain carries TRBV28 and TRBJ1-2; 7 nucleotides agree with TRBD1. V trimming: 6 bases; J trimming: 1 base; junction bases outside the gene matches: 11. CDR1 is MDHEN and CDR2 is SYDVKM in the germline V gene. The CDR3 extends over 16 amino acids. CDR3 in amino acids: CASSPGGGSINYGYTF. The CDR3 DNA reads TGTGCCAGCAGCCCAGGGGGGGGGAGTATTAACTATGGCTACACCTTC.

V and J are TRBV7-9 and TRBJ2-3; 9 bases align to TRBD2. CDR3 size: 17 residues. Looked up from germline, CDR1 is SEHNR and CDR2 is FQNEAQ (reference sequence). V shed 0 bases and J 1 base; nucleotides not matched to a gene: 5. The CDR3 DNA reads as TGTGCCAGCAGCTTAGCGCGGAGGACTAGCGGCACAGATACGCAGTATTTT. It codes for CASSLARRTSGTDTQYF.

The chain recombines TRBV7-9 with TRBJ2-2; no clear D. The CDR3 runs to 13 residues. In germline, CDR1 is SEHNR, CDR2 FQNEAQ (reference sequence). V was shortened by 0 bases and J by 3 bases, with 2 bases between the two germline ends. For the CDR3, the DNA is TGTGCCAGCAGCTTAGCGTACACCGGGGAGCTGTTTTTT. It specifies CASSLAYTGELFF. Together with reference TRBV7-9 and TRBJ2-2, the CDR3 gives the full variable domain: DTGVSQNPRHKITKRGQNVTFRCDPISEHNRLYWYRQTLGQGPEFLTYFQNEAQLEKSRLLSDRFSAERPKGSFSTLEIQRTEQGDSAMYLCASSLAYTGELFFGEGSRLTVL.

The rearrangement uses TRBV6-5 and TRBJ1-3; no definite D call. The germline CDR1 and CDR2 sequences are MNHEY and SVGAGI. Deletions cut 2 bases from V and 0 bases from J, with 5 bases between. The CDR3 extends over 14 amino acids. CDR3 nucleotides: TGTGCCAGCAGTTACGACCGCTCTGGAAACACCATATATTTT. Translation: CASSYDRSGNTIYF.

The chain has TRBV18 and TRBJ2-5, with D maybe TRBD2 (6 bases). Germline CDR1 reads KGHSH; CDR2 reads LQKENI. Trimming left V 2 bases short and J 3 bases short, with 10 bases between. CDR3 length: 14 residues. The DNA for the CDR3 is TGTGCCAGCTCACCAGATGGGGGGAAAGAGACCCAGTACTTC. Amino acids: CASSPDGGKETQYF.

V usage is TRBV2 and J usage is TRBJ2-2, with 7 nucleotides matching TRBD1. The CDR3 totals 13 residues. Germline assignment: CDR1 SNHLY and CDR2 FYNNEI. The V gene end was trimmed by 7 bases and the J gene end by 3 bases; junction bases not matched to a gene: 2. CDR3 coding DNA: TGTGCCAGCAATGGACAGGACACCGGGGAGCTGTTTTTT. It encodes CASNGQDTGELFF.

The chain employs TRBV19 and TRBJ2-3; 10 nucleotides agree with TRBD2. Trimming took 5 bases from V and 5 from J; bases not matched to a gene: 10. Germline V lookup: CDR1 LNHDA, CDR2 SQIVND (reference sequence). The CDR3 has 16 amino acids. The CDR3 spells CASSPLAGAVLDTQYF. The CDR3 DNA follows: TGTGCCAGTAGTCCCCTAGCGGGAGCTGTCCTAGATACGCAGTATTTT.

The J gene is TRBJ2-5, the V gene TRBV27; D perhaps matches TRBD2 (5 bases). There are 16 residues in the CDR3. Per the germline V gene, CDR1 is MNHEY and CDR2 is SMNVEV (reference sequence). Trimming stripped 2 bases from V and 4 bases from J, with 17 bases between. For the CDR3, the DNA is TGTGCCAGCAGTTTAGATGGCCGGGGATTCGGAGAGACCCAGTACTTC. Translated: CASSLDGRGFGETQYF.

V usage is TRBV28 and J usage is TRBJ1-1; D remains ambiguous. CDR3 size: 16 residues. Between the trimmed V and J ends, which lost 7 bases and 1 base, there was a span of 19 bases. CDR1 is MDHEN, CDR2 SYDVKM, per germline. This chain's CDR3 is CASTGSGLGRNTEAFF. The CDR3 DNA sequence: TGTGCCAGCACCGGATCAGGTTTGGGGAGGAACACTGAAGCTTTCTTT. The variable domain in full, with the rest retrieved from reference TRBV28 and TRBJ1-1, is DVKVTQSSRYLVKRTGEKVFLECVQDMDHENMFWYRQDPGLGLRLIYFSYDVKMKEKGDIPEGYSVSREKKERFSLILESASTNQTSMYLCASTGSGLGRNTEAFFGQGTRLTVV.

This clone was seen a handful of times. This chain connects TRBV7-8 to TRBJ1-3; D is unclear. Looked up from germline, CDR1 is SGHVS and CDR2 is FQNEAQ. The length of the CDR3 is 13 residues. V dropped 0 bases and J dropped 2 bases, with 2 bases sitting between them. CDR3 nucleotide sequence: TGTGCCAGCAGCTTAGCCGCTGGAAACACCATATATTTT. Translating gives CASSLAAGNTIYF.

In DNA, the CDR3 is TGTGCCAGTAATTCTCGTGTGGAACAGCCCCAGCATTTT. Translating gives CASNSRVEQPQHF. The V call is TRBV19, the J call TRBJ1-5, with D hard to call. In germline, CDR1 is LNHDA, CDR2 SQIVND (reference sequence). Trimming stripped 7 bases from V and 7 bases from J, with 14 bases between. CDR3 length: 13 residues.

The chain recombines TRBV6-6 with TRBJ2-2, with TRBD2 as a possible D gene (5 bases). Germline CDR1 reads MNHNY; CDR2 reads SVGAGI (reference sequence). CDR3 length: 14 residues. Trimming removed 5 bases from V and 6 bases from J, with 13 bases in between. CDR3 protein: CASSVLTGAGELFF. CDR3 DNA: TGTGCCAGCAGTGTACTCACCGGGGCCGGGGAGCTGTTTTTT.

The chain is built from TRBV7-2 and TRBJ2-1; the D gene could be TRBD1 or TRBD2 (5 bases each). Between the trimmed V and J ends, which lost 4 bases and 6 bases, there was a span of 16 bases. CDR1 is SGHTA and CDR2 is FQGNSA in the germline V gene. This CDR3 has 15 amino acids. The CDR3, as DNA: TGTGCCAGCAGCTCGTTGGGGACCCCCCTCAATGAGCAGTTCTTC. Translating gives CASSSLGTPLNEQFF.

CDR3 DNA: TGTGCCAGCAGTGAACAGGGGGCCTATGGCTACACCTTC. Protein: CASSEQGAYGYTF. The chain is built from TRBV6-1 and TRBJ1-2, with 8 positions matching TRBD1. The CDR3 is 13 residues long. Germline-derived CDR1 and CDR2 are MNHNS and SASEGT. The V segment lost 2 bases and the J segment 4 bases; nucleotides outside the gene matches: 0.

The gene calls are TRBV10-1 and TRBJ2-7; D possibly corresponds to TRBD2 (6 bases). V gave up 7 bases and J gave up 5 bases, with 21 bases separating them. Per germline, CDR1 WNHNN and CDR2 SYGVQD (reference sequence). CDR3 length: 15 amino acids. This CDR3 is CASTARRGSTHEQYF. CDR3 in DNA: TGCGCCAGCACGGCAAGGCGGGGATCAACCCACGAGCAGTACTTC.

This sequence joins TRBV6-5 and TRBJ1-1; D not certain. The CDR3 length is 15 residues. Trimming pared 11 bases from V and 0 bases from J, leaving 19 bases between. CDR1 and CDR2 from the germline V gene are MNHEY and SVGAGI. The CDR3 protein is CASRWRWQMNTEAFF. DNA for the CDR3: TGTGCCTCCAGATGGAGATGGCAGATGAACACTGAAGCTTTCTTT.

This clone was recorded only once. CDR3 sequence: CASSPRTGGVTEAFF. CDR3 in DNA: TGTGCCAGCAGCCCAAGGACAGGGGGCGTAACTGAAGCTTTCTTT. The rearrangement links TRBV7-2 to TRBJ1-1; TRBD1 aligns across 11 bases. V was clipped by 5 bases and J by 5 bases; unmatched bases: 7. The CDR3 is 15 residues long. The V gene's germline CDR1 is SGHTA and CDR2 FQGNSA.

The rearrangement links TRBV6-1 to TRBJ2-3, with D perhaps TRBD1 (6 bases). This CDR3 has 15 amino acids. V was pared by 6 bases and J by 0 bases, with 13 bases between. Germline CDR1 and CDR2: MNHNS and SASEGT. CDR3 region: CASSRQQGSTDTQYF. The CDR3, as DNA: TGTGCCAGCAGCCGTCAACAGGGTAGCACAGATACGCAGTATTTT.

This clone was detected once. Here the CDR3 reads CASSFRASTDTQYF. CDR3 sequence (DNA): TGTGCCAGCAGTTTTAGAGCTAGCACAGATACGCAGTATTTT. The V call is TRBV27, the J call TRBJ2-3, with unresolved D. CDR1 is MNHEY, CDR2 SMNVEV, per germline (reference sequence). There are 14 residues in the CDR3. With 3 bases removed from V and 0 bases from J, the gap between germline ends came to 7 bases.

The rearrangement uses TRBV2 and TRBJ2-7; D gene uncertain. V was cut by 1 base and J by 0 bases, with 4 bases left in between. The germline V gene encodes CDR1 SNHLY and CDR2 FYNNEI. The CDR3 consists of 13 residues. The CDR3 here is CASSEDYSYEQYF. CDR3 in DNA: TGTGCCAGCAGTGAAGATTACTCCTACGAGCAGTACTTC.

The chain recombines TRBV28 with TRBJ2-7; TRBD2 agrees at 11 bases. The germline V gene has CDR1 MDHEN and CDR2 SYDVKM. V trimming: 4 bases; J trimming: 5 bases; junction bases outside the gene matches: 7. The CDR3 spans 15 residues. The CDR3 here is CASSSPSGRNDEQYF. In nucleotides, the CDR3 is TGTGCCAGCAGTTCGCCTAGCGGGAGGAACGACGAGCAGTACTTC.

This chain connects TRBV5-1 to TRBJ2-3; no clear D. V was trimmed by 1 base and J by 2 bases, leaving 5 bases between them. Germline V gene lookup returns CDR1 SGHRS and CDR2 YFSETQ. The CDR3 runs 13 residues. CDR3 nucleotides: TGCGCCAGCAGCTTGTTCCTCACAGATACGCAGTATTTT. Residues: CASSLFLTDTQYF.

The chain links TRBV7-8 to TRBJ2-7, with TRBD2 matching over 7 bases. The J segment lost 2 bases and the V segment lost 0 bases, leaving 7 bases of the junction unmatched. Germline lookup yields CDR1 SGHVS and CDR2 FQNEAQ. This CDR3 is built from 16 residues. Written as DNA, the CDR3 is TGTGCCAGCAGCTTAGCACTAGCGACAGATCCCTACGAGCAGTACTTC. This encodes CASSLALATDPYEQYF.

V usage is TRBV7-2 and J usage is TRBJ1-1; 9 bases map to TRBD1. The CDR3 totals 14 residues. Germline-derived CDR1 and CDR2 are SGHTA and FQGNSA. Trimming took 5 bases from V and 1 from J; bases not matched to a gene: 2. The CDR3 DNA is TGTGCCAGCAGCCTGGGACAGGGGAACACTGAAGCTTTCTTT. Translation gives CASSLGQGNTEAFF. Complete variable domain (other parts from reference TRBV7-2 and TRBJ1-1): GAGVSQSPSNKVTEKGKDVELRCDPISGHTALYWYRQSLGQGLEFLIYFQGNSAPDKSGLPSDRFSAERTGGSVSTLTIQRTQQEDSAVYLCASSLGQGNTEAFFGQGTRLTVV.